This TCR beta chain was identified during a study of control samples from healthy donors and cancer patients. This table comes from immunoSEQ multiplex PCR, and its TCRdb copy is limited to in-frame clones, with some not included. Here the sample spans roughly 130,000 clones, roughly 94% being singletons. Looked up from germline, CDR1 is SGHRS and CDR2 is YFSETQ. Trimming pared 4 bases from V and 3 bases from J, leaving 13 bases between. The length of the CDR3 is 14 residues. This clonotype was sampled from a man in his 60s with colorectal cancer. Sequencing used PBMCs. The J gene is TRBJ1-1, the V gene TRBV5-1; D may be TRBD1 (6 bases). The CDR3 region is CASSPRGGYTEAFF. The DNA for the CDR3 is TGCGCCAGCAGCCCCAGGGGAGGGTACACTGAAGCTTTCTTT. The full variable domain, its missing parts supplied by reference TRBV5-1 and TRBJ1-1, is KAGVTQTPRYLIKTRGQQVTLSCSPISGHRSVSWYQQTPGQGLQFLFEYFSETQRNKGNFPGRFSGRQFSNSRSEMNVSTLELGDSALYLCASSPRGGYTEAFFGQGTRLTVV.